The clone carrying this T cell receptor (beta chain) came up a few times. The antigen is undetermined. This sample is drawn from a study of beta chain features in type 1 diabetes. Of the isolated RNA, all was reverse transcribed, and so the sequenced material was expressed TCRB transcripts. Mean read depth for naive, central memory and regulatory T cell samples was several million reads. The protocol was immunoSEQ multiplex PCR, while the TCRdb copy is restricted to in-frame clones and leaves out a portion. The table records hundreds of thousands of clones, about 15% of them present only once. Germline lookup yields CDR1 SGDLS and CDR2 YYNGEE. The germline V and J ends were trimmed by 2 bases and 1 base, with 19 bases remaining between them. The CDR3 extends over 17 amino acids. Points from the study as a whole: Patients showed naive, central memory and Treg TCRB repertoires that appeared more similar than those of healthy donors. Shorter TCRB CDR3s, moderately but significantly so, marked every one of the four CD4+ subsets in Type 1 diabetes patients. PCR might preferentially amplify shorter templates, equally in patients and controls.

This clonotype originated in a man aged 25-45 years in good health. The chain joins TRBV9 to TRBJ2-7; D is perhaps TRBD1 (6 bases). Sequenced material: central memory CD4+ T cells from blood. The CDR3 reads CASSVSGYRDTSYEQYF. CDR3 DNA: TGTGCCAGCAGCGTTTCGGGCTACCGGGACACGTCCTACGAGCAGTACTTC.